This is a list of T cell receptor beta chains from one sample in a study of cytomegalovirus exposure and HLA in healthy donors. The assay was immunoSEQ multiplex PCR, and TCRdb's table has in-frame clones only and misses some. The sample records hundreds of thousands of clones, about 80% being singletons. Sequenced sample: PBMCs. These receptors all stem from a man aged 35 to 55 in good health and CMV-seropositive. CDR3s include the opening cysteine and the closing phenylalanine or tryptophan. Fields, in order: J gene, V gene, clone size, D gene, CDR3 protein, CDR3 DNA. D genes are given only for firm matches. Expanded clones are given a class, and other clones once, few, many or no size at all.

j_call: TRBJ2-1; v_call: TRBV5-1; clone_size: once; d_call: TRBD1; cdr3_aa: CASSLVRTGVDEQFF; cdr3_nt: TGCGCCAGCAGCTTGGTAAGGACAGGGGTAGATGAGCAGTTCTTC
j_call: TRBJ2-1; v_call: TRBV7-8; clone_size: -; d_call: TRBD2; cdr3_aa: CASSSPSGGYNEQFF; cdr3_nt: TGTGCCAGCAGCTCACCTAGCGGGGGGTACAATGAGCAGTTCTTC
j_call: TRBJ2-7; v_call: TRBV7-2; clone_size: few; d_call: -; cdr3_aa: CASSPPGDEQYF; cdr3_nt: TGTGCCAGCAGCCCGCCCGGGGATGAGCAGTACTTC
j_call: TRBJ2-3; v_call: TRBV2; clone_size: -; d_call: TRBD1; cdr3_aa: CASSEQDRGWGTDTQYF; cdr3_nt: TGTGCCAGCAGTGAACAGGACAGGGGATGGGGCACAGATACGCAGTATTTT
j_call: TRBJ1-1; v_call: TRBV6-1; clone_size: -; d_call: -; cdr3_aa: CASSVTQGTEAFF; cdr3_nt: TGTGCCAGCAGTGTTACCCAGGGCACTGAAGCTTTCTTT
j_call: TRBJ2-7; v_call: TRBV5-1; clone_size: -; d_call: -; cdr3_aa: CASSLESTRSYEQYF; cdr3_nt: TGCGCCAGCAGCTTGGAGTCTACCCGCTCCTACGAGCAGTACTTC
j_call: TRBJ2-1; v_call: TRBV27; clone_size: -; d_call: TRBD2; cdr3_aa: CASSTSGRGYNEQFF; cdr3_nt: TGTGCCAGCAGTACTAGCGGGAGGGGTTACAATGAGCAGTTCTTC
j_call: TRBJ2-1; v_call: TRBV5-1; clone_size: -; d_call: -; cdr3_aa: CASSLLVGEQFF; cdr3_nt: TGCGCCAGCAGCTTACTAGTGGGTGAGCAGTTCTTC
j_call: TRBJ2-5; v_call: TRBV7-6; clone_size: once; d_call: -; cdr3_aa: CASSPSYQETQYF; cdr3_nt: TGTGCCAGCAGCCCTTCGTACCAAGAGACCCAGTACTTC
j_call: TRBJ2-7; v_call: TRBV29-1; clone_size: -; d_call: -; cdr3_aa: CSVEGLGGQNYEQYF; cdr3_nt: TGCAGCGTTGAGGGCCTCGGGGGACAGAACTACGAGCAGTACTTC
j_call: TRBJ2-5; v_call: TRBV7-9; clone_size: -; d_call: -; cdr3_aa: CASSLGTNQETQYF; cdr3_nt: TGTGCCAGCAGCCTCGGGACAAATCAAGAGACCCAGTACTTC
j_call: TRBJ1-5; v_call: TRBV30; clone_size: once; d_call: -; cdr3_aa: CAWSTDSTPGQPQHF; cdr3_nt: TGTGCCTGGAGTACGGACAGCACCCCGGGGCAGCCCCAGCATTTT
j_call: TRBJ1-5; v_call: TRBV7-8; clone_size: -; d_call: -; cdr3_aa: CASSFRGGNQPQHF; cdr3_nt: TGTGCCAGCAGCTTCAGGGGCGGCAATCAGCCCCAGCATTTT
j_call: TRBJ2-4; v_call: TRBV7-3; clone_size: -; d_call: TRBD2; cdr3_aa: CASSVAGGGNSKNIQYF; cdr3_nt: TGTGCCAGCAGTGTAGCGGGAGGGGGTAATAGCAAAAACATTCAGTACTTC
j_call: TRBJ2-3; v_call: TRBV5-1; clone_size: -; d_call: TRBD2; cdr3_aa: CASSVGLESDTQYF; cdr3_nt: TGCGCCAGCAGCGTGGGACTAGAGTCGGATACGCAGTATTTT
j_call: TRBJ1-2; v_call: TRBV12-5; clone_size: -; d_call: -; cdr3_aa: CASGFPEGGNYGYTF; cdr3_nt: TGTGCTAGTGGTTTCCCCGAGGGTGGGAACTATGGCTACACCTTC
j_call: TRBJ1-4; v_call: TRBV18; clone_size: once; d_call: -; cdr3_aa: CASSPDARNEKLFF; cdr3_nt: TGTGCCAGCTCACCAGATGCCAGGAATGAAAAACTGTTTTTT
j_call: TRBJ1-1; v_call: TRBV18; clone_size: -; d_call: -; cdr3_aa: CASSPPGRNTEAFF; cdr3_nt: TGTGCCAGCTCACCTCCAGGCAGGAACACTGAAGCTTTCTTT
j_call: TRBJ1-1; v_call: TRBV18; clone_size: -; d_call: -; cdr3_aa: CASSPMGVEAFF; cdr3_nt: TGTGCCAGCTCCCCCATGGGAGTAGAAGCTTTCTTT
j_call: TRBJ1-1; v_call: TRBV19; clone_size: -; d_call: TRBD1; cdr3_aa: CASSDQGVGTEAFF; cdr3_nt: TGTGCCAGTAGTGATCAGGGGGTAGGCACTGAAGCTTTCTTT
j_call: TRBJ2-1; v_call: TRBV5-4; clone_size: -; d_call: TRBD2; cdr3_aa: CASSLRTSGRFSYNEQFF; cdr3_nt: TGTGCCAGCAGCTTGAGGACTAGCGGGAGATTCTCCTACAATGAGCAGTTCTTC
j_call: TRBJ1-2; v_call: TRBV5-8; clone_size: -; d_call: TRBD1; cdr3_aa: CASSKDRGEAYGYTF; cdr3_nt: TGTGCCAGCAGCAAGGACAGGGGCGAAGCCTATGGCTACACCTTC
j_call: TRBJ2-1; v_call: TRBV19; clone_size: -; d_call: TRBD1; cdr3_aa: CASSITGQLRGEQFF; cdr3_nt: TGTGCCAGTAGTATCACGGGACAGCTTAGGGGTGAGCAGTTCTTC
j_call: TRBJ1-2; v_call: TRBV25-1; clone_size: -; d_call: -; cdr3_aa: CASANSRGGYGYTF; cdr3_nt: TGTGCCAGCGCCAACTCCAGGGGCGGCTATGGCTACACCTTC
j_call: TRBJ1-2; v_call: TRBV5-6; clone_size: -; d_call: -; cdr3_aa: CASSEDINYGYTF; cdr3_nt: TGTGCCAGCAGCGAGGACATTAACTATGGCTACACCTTC
j_call: TRBJ2-1; v_call: TRBV7-9; clone_size: -; d_call: TRBD2; cdr3_aa: CASSLGSRLAGGEQFF; cdr3_nt: TGTGCCAGCAGCTTAGGTAGCAGACTAGCGGGAGGGGAGCAGTTCTTC
j_call: TRBJ2-1; v_call: TRBV7-3; clone_size: -; d_call: -; cdr3_aa: CASSLSPGNEQFF; cdr3_nt: TGTGCCAGCAGCTTAAGTCCGGGGAATGAGCAGTTCTTC
j_call: TRBJ1-1; v_call: TRBV9; clone_size: few; d_call: -; cdr3_aa: CASSAGTEAFF; cdr3_nt: TGTGCCAGCAGCGCAGGAACTGAAGCTTTCTTT
j_call: TRBJ2-1; v_call: TRBV28; clone_size: -; d_call: TRBD1; cdr3_aa: CASSLLSNPGQGRYNEQFF; cdr3_nt: TGTGCCAGCAGTTTACTATCAAACCCGGGACAGGGGCGCTACAATGAGCAGTTCTTC
j_call: TRBJ2-3; v_call: TRBV2; clone_size: few; d_call: TRBD2; cdr3_aa: CASSGTSRADTQYF; cdr3_nt: TGTGCCAGCAGCGGGACTAGCCGCGCAGATACGCAGTATTTT
j_call: TRBJ2-3; v_call: TRBV9; clone_size: -; d_call: TRBD2; cdr3_aa: CASSVATSGRTDTQYF; cdr3_nt: TGTGCCAGCAGCGTAGCCACTAGCGGGAGGACAGATACGCAGTATTTT
j_call: TRBJ2-6; v_call: TRBV27; clone_size: few; d_call: -; cdr3_aa: CASSLQVSGANVLTF; cdr3_nt: TGTGCCAGCAGTTTACAGGTTTCTGGGGCCAACGTCCTGACTTTC
j_call: TRBJ2-7; v_call: TRBV4-2; clone_size: -; d_call: -; cdr3_aa: CASSQVRQAAYEQYF; cdr3_nt: TGTGCCAGCAGCCAAGTACGACAGGCAGCCTACGAGCAGTACTTC
j_call: TRBJ1-5; v_call: TRBV15; clone_size: -; d_call: TRBD1; cdr3_aa: CATSLDRGGNQPQHF; cdr3_nt: TGTGCCACCAGCTTGGACAGGGGTGGTAATCAGCCCCAGCATTTT
j_call: TRBJ1-3; v_call: TRBV28; clone_size: -; d_call: -; cdr3_aa: CASSPRGAYGNTIYF; cdr3_nt: TGTGCCAGCAGCCCGCGGGGGGCGTATGGAAACACCATATATTTT
j_call: TRBJ2-1; v_call: TRBV6-1; clone_size: -; d_call: TRBD2; cdr3_aa: CASSFLAGGLEQFF; cdr3_nt: TGTGCCAGCAGTTTCCTAGCGGGAGGCCTTGAGCAGTTCTTC
j_call: TRBJ1-1; v_call: TRBV27; clone_size: -; d_call: TRBD1; cdr3_aa: CASRDRPPHPEAFF; cdr3_nt: TGTGCCAGCCGGGACAGGCCTCCCCACCCTGAAGCTTTCTTT
j_call: TRBJ2-5; v_call: TRBV2; clone_size: once; d_call: TRBD1; cdr3_aa: CASPTHRGPQETQYF; cdr3_nt: TGTGCCAGCCCCACACACAGGGGCCCACAAGAGACCCAGTACTTC
j_call: TRBJ2-5; v_call: TRBV6-6; clone_size: -; d_call: -; cdr3_aa: CASSYSPDTPQETQYF; cdr3_nt: TGTGCCAGCAGTTACTCCCCGGACACACCACAAGAGACCCAGTACTTC
j_call: TRBJ1-3; v_call: TRBV6-1; clone_size: -; d_call: TRBD1; cdr3_aa: CACRDRRSSGNTIYF; cdr3_nt: TGTGCCTGCCGGGACAGGCGGAGCTCTGGAAACACCATATATTTT
j_call: TRBJ2-2; v_call: TRBV5-8; clone_size: few; d_call: -; cdr3_aa: CASSLGPSRSGELFF; cdr3_nt: TGTGCCAGCAGCTTGGGCCCCTCGAGGTCCGGGGAGCTGTTTTTT
j_call: TRBJ2-2; v_call: TRBV9; clone_size: -; d_call: -; cdr3_aa: CASSESSGTGELFF; cdr3_nt: TGTGCCAGCAGCGAGAGCTCGGGGACCGGGGAGCTGTTTTTT
j_call: TRBJ1-1; v_call: TRBV6-5; clone_size: -; d_call: -; cdr3_aa: CASTRGGNTEAFF; cdr3_nt: TGTGCCAGCACCCGAGGAGGGAACACTGAAGCTTTCTTT
j_call: TRBJ2-5; v_call: TRBV28; clone_size: -; d_call: TRBD2; cdr3_aa: CASSLRGVRGTQYF; cdr3_nt: TGTGCCAGCAGTTTGCGGGGGGTAAGGGGGACCCAGTACTTC
j_call: TRBJ1-1; v_call: TRBV28; clone_size: -; d_call: -; cdr3_aa: CASSLNSWYTEAFF; cdr3_nt: TGTGCCAGCAGTTTAAACAGTTGGTACACTGAAGCTTTCTTT
j_call: TRBJ2-5; v_call: TRBV11-3; clone_size: -; d_call: -; cdr3_aa: CASSLAGGGETQYF; cdr3_nt: TGTGCCAGCAGCTTAGCGGGGGGCGGGGAGACCCAGTACTTC
j_call: TRBJ1-5; v_call: TRBV28; clone_size: -; d_call: -; cdr3_aa: CASSLGQGYRTPQHF; cdr3_nt: TGTGCCAGCAGTTTAGGCCAGGGGTATCGAACGCCCCAGCATTTT
j_call: TRBJ2-5; v_call: TRBV5-6; clone_size: medium-sized; d_call: TRBD1; cdr3_aa: CASSPAPGGTAPRTQYF; cdr3_nt: TGTGCCAGCAGCCCCGCTCCAGGGGGCACAGCCCCCCGGACCCAGTACTTC
j_call: TRBJ1-1; v_call: TRBV18; clone_size: -; d_call: -; cdr3_aa: CASSPTGGKIEAFF; cdr3_nt: TGTGCCAGCTCACCAACTGGGGGGAAGATTGAAGCTTTCTTT
j_call: TRBJ2-3; v_call: TRBV4-1; clone_size: -; d_call: TRBD2; cdr3_aa: CASSQDALAGDTQYF; cdr3_nt: TGCGCCAGCAGCCAAGATGCCCTAGCGGGAGATACGCAGTATTTT
j_call: TRBJ2-5; v_call: TRBV14; clone_size: -; d_call: TRBD1; cdr3_aa: CASSQTGQGLETQYF; cdr3_nt: TGTGCCAGCAGCCAAACCGGACAGGGGTTAGAGACCCAGTACTTC
j_call: TRBJ1-1; v_call: TRBV7-9; clone_size: -; d_call: TRBD1; cdr3_aa: CASSLVPLGTGVKNTEAFF; cdr3_nt: TGTGCCAGCAGCTTAGTACCCTTGGGGACAGGGGTTAAGAACACTGAAGCTTTCTTT
j_call: TRBJ2-6; v_call: TRBV30; clone_size: -; d_call: -; cdr3_aa: CASGRSGANVLTF; cdr3_nt: TGTGCAAGCGGGCGCTCTGGGGCCAACGTCCTGACTTTC
j_call: TRBJ1-1; v_call: TRBV9; clone_size: -; d_call: -; cdr3_aa: CASSGRGMNTEAFF; cdr3_nt: TGTGCCAGCAGCGGACGGGGAATGAACACTGAAGCTTTCTTT